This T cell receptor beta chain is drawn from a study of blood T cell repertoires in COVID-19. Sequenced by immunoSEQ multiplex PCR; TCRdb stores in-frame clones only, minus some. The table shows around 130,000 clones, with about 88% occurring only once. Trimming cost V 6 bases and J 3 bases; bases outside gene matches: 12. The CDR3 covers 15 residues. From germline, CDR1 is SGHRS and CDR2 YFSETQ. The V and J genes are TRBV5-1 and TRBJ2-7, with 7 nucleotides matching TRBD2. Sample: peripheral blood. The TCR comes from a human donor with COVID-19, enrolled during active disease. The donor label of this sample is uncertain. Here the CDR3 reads CASTNEASGFYEQYF. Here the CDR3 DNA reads TGCGCCAGCACGAATGAGGCTAGCGGCTTCTACGAGCAGTACTTC.